What follows are 31 T cell receptor beta chains derived from one specimen sequenced in a study of T cell changes during pregnancy in multiple sclerosis. Some clones are missing from TCRdb's copy, which holds only in-frame ones; the method was immunoSEQ multiplex PCR. The data show approximately 74,000 clones, roughly nine tenths seen once. This material consisted of peripheral blood, taken before pregnancy. The receptors shown here come from a female donor with multiple sclerosis, enrolled in a pregnancy study.

CDR3 in amino acids: CASSPGTSVIRAKNIQYF. In DNA form, the CDR3 reads TGTGCCAGCTCACCCGGGACTAGCGTTATTCGAGCCAAAAACATTCAGTACTTC. The chain joins TRBV18 to TRBJ2-4; 10 positions match TRBD2. J gave up 0 bases and V 3 bases, and 8 bases lay outside the gene matches. CDR1 KGHSH and CDR2 LQKENI come from the germline V gene. CDR3 size: 18 residues. Filled out from reference TRBV18 and TRBJ2-4, the complete variable domain reads NAGVMQNPRHLVRRRGQEARLRCSPMKGHSHVYWYRQLPEEGLKFMVYLQKENIIDESGMPKERFSAEFPKEGPSILRIQQVVRGDSAAYFCASSPGTSVIRAKNIQYFGAGTRLSVL.

The CDR3 DNA is TGCAGCGTTCCCAGGGGTACTGAAGCTTTCTTT. It specifies CSVPRGTEAFF. This chain uses TRBV29-1 with TRBJ1-1, with D tentatively TRBD1 (6 bases). From germline, CDR1 is SQVTM and CDR2 ANQGSEA. The CDR3 is 11 amino acids. The V gene lost 5 bases and the J gene lost 5 bases, with 9 bases spanning the gap.

J is TRBJ1-2 and V is TRBV29-1; unclear D gene. V lost 4 bases to trimming and J lost 8 bases, with 11 bases between them. Germline V gene lookup returns CDR1 SQVTM and CDR2 ANQGSEA. The CDR3 extends over 11 amino acids. The CDR3 DNA is TGCAGCGTTGGGGAGGGCCCCGGCTACACCTTC. Protein sequence: CSVGEGPGYTF.

The chain joins TRBV7-2 to TRBJ2-7; D not resolved. The V end was cut by 1 base, the J end by 0 bases, with 16 bases between. Germline loops: CDR1 SGHTA, CDR2 FQGNSA. The CDR3 length is 17 residues. The DNA of the CDR3 is TGTGCCAGCAGCTTAGACACGTGGTCAGTTCGCTCCTACGAGCAGTACTTC. It specifies CASSLDTWSVRSYEQYF.

The rearrangement links TRBV7-9 to TRBJ1-2; D unresolved. The CDR3 length is 15 residues. Trimming took off 1 base at V and 3 bases at J, with 12 bases between the two ends. Germline V gives CDR1 SEHNR, CDR2 FQNEAQ (reference sequence). CDR3 region: CASSLDIAEDYGYTF. The CDR3 nucleotides read TGTGCCAGCAGCTTAGATATCGCAGAGGACTATGGCTACACCTTC.

This rearrangement joins TRBV5-1 to TRBJ2-7; 7 nucleotides line up with TRBD2. In germline, CDR1 is SGHRS, CDR2 YFSETQ. The CDR3 loop spans 17 amino acids. Trimming removed 0 bases from V and 8 bases from J; junction bases left unmatched: 17. The CDR3 sequence: CASSLAVGGGTSLQQYF. The CDR3 region has the DNA TGCGCCAGCAGCTTGGCGGTTGGGGGAGGGACCAGCTTACAGCAGTACTTC.

V is TRBV19 and J is TRBJ1-2; TRBD1 matches at 8 bases. CDR3 length equals 13 residues. The germline V gene has CDR1 LNHDA and CDR2 SQIVND (reference sequence). V gave up 9 bases and J gave up 5 bases; unmatched junction bases: 8. CDR3 DNA sequence: TGTGCCAGCCGACAGGGGATCGGGTATGGCTACACCTTC. It is translated as CASRQGIGYGYTF.

V gene TRBV2 combines with J gene TRBJ2-7; D is unresolved. This CDR3 spans 10 amino acids. The germline V gene encodes CDR1 SNHLY and CDR2 FYNNEI. CDR3 amino acids: CGSASDEQYF. The CDR3 DNA is TGTGGCTCTGCTTCGGACGAGCAGTACTTC.

This chain uses TRBV2 with TRBJ1-1, with TRBD1 identical over 7 bases. Trimming removed 6 bases from V and 6 bases from J; junction bases left unmatched: 13. Germline-derived CDR1 and CDR2 are SNHLY and FYNNEI. This CDR3 comprises 15 residues. CDR3 sequence reads: CASRLFGTGVAEAFF. The CDR3 DNA is TGTGCCAGCAGGTTATTCGGAACAGGGGTGGCTGAAGCTTTCTTT.

The chain joins TRBV19 to TRBJ2-3; 7 positions match TRBD2. V shed 6 bases, J shed 3 bases, and the junction held 9 bases outside the gene matches. The CDR3 runs to 15 residues. Germline V lookup: CDR1 LNHDA, CDR2 SQIVND (reference sequence). CDR3 nucleotide sequence: TGTGCCAGTAGCCGGTTGGGAGGGGCAACAGATACGCAGTATTTT. It encodes CASSRLGGATDTQYF.

The J gene is TRBJ1-2, the V gene TRBV16; no reliable D call. Germline V CDR1 and CDR2: KGHSY, FQNENV. Trimming removed 0 bases at V and 6 bases at J, with 11 bases between. CDR3 length: 14 residues. The CDR3 nucleotides are TGTGCCAGCAGCCAATCGCGGACTCAGGATGGCTACACCTTC. Translation gives CASSQSRTQDGYTF.

This chain joins TRBV10-1 and TRBJ1-3; D is ambiguous. V was shortened by 0 bases and J by 4 bases, with 16 bases between the two germline ends. This CDR3 has 17 amino acids. CDR1 is WNHNN, CDR2 SYGVQD, per germline (reference sequence). The CDR3 loop reads CASSESRPAPGGNTIYF. The CDR3 nucleotides read TGCGCCAGCAGTGAGTCGAGGCCGGCTCCGGGAGGAAACACCATATATTTT.

J is TRBJ1-1 and V is TRBV6-4, with D perhaps matching TRBD1 (5 bases). The CDR3 runs to 13 residues. V was clipped by 5 bases and J by 1 base, with 8 bases between them. Germline V lookup: CDR1 MRHNA, CDR2 SNTAGT. CDR3 loop: CASSFDRNTEAFF. In nucleotides, the CDR3 is TGTGCCAGCAGTTTTGACAGGAACACTGAAGCTTTCTTT.

The chain is built from TRBV19 and TRBJ2-1, with D maybe TRBD1 (6 bases). Between the trimmed V and J ends, which lost 3 bases and 3 bases, there was a span of 9 bases. The V gene's germline CDR1 is LNHDA and CDR2 SQIVND (reference sequence). The CDR3 loop spans 14 amino acids. The CDR3 DNA sequence: TGTGCCAGTAGTATGGACAGTCGCTACAATGAGCAGTTCTTC. Translation: CASSMDSRYNEQFF.

The chain combines TRBV6-1 with TRBJ2-7; 10 positions agree with TRBD1. CDR3 size: 13 residues. CDR1 and CDR2 (germline): MNHNS, SASEGT. J was trimmed by 1 base and V by 9 bases; bases with no gene match: 3. The CDR3 coding sequence is TGTGCCAGTCGGGACAGGGGATCCTACGAGCAGTACTTC. As protein: CASRDRGSYEQYF.

The V gene is TRBV5-1, the J gene TRBJ1-1; D is unclear. The V end lost 1 base, the J end lost 1 base, and 8 bases lay between the germline ends. This CDR3 contains 14 residues. Per germline, CDR1 SGHRS and CDR2 YFSETQ. CDR3 amino acids: CASSLTVQNTEAFF. The DNA of the CDR3 is TGCGCCAGCAGCTTGACAGTACAGAACACTGAAGCTTTCTTT. The complete variable domain, with remaining parts taken from reference TRBV5-1 and TRBJ1-1, reads KAGVTQTPRYLIKTRGQQVTLSCSPISGHRSVSWYQQTPGQGLQFLFEYFSETQRNKGNFPGRFSGRQFSNSRSEMNVSTLELGDSALYLCASSLTVQNTEAFFGQGTRLTVV.

The chain employs TRBV5-8 and TRBJ2-7; 7 nucleotides line up with TRBD1. The CDR3 runs to 13 residues. J lost 4 bases, V lost 5 bases, and 6 bases had no gene match. Germline values: CDR1 SGHTS, CDR2 YDEGEE. This chain's CDR3 is CASSRDREYEQYF. The CDR3 DNA reads TGTGCCAGCAGTCGGGACAGAGAATACGAGCAGTACTTC.

This rearrangement joins TRBV2 to TRBJ2-7; D possibly corresponds to TRBD2 (5 bases). The germline V and J ends were trimmed by 2 bases and 4 bases, with 12 bases remaining between them. Per germline, CDR1 SNHLY and CDR2 FYNNEI. This CDR3 is 14 amino acids long. CDR3 region: CASSEYGEGYEQYF. CDR3 in DNA: TGTGCCAGCAGTGAATACGGGGAAGGATACGAGCAGTACTTC.

The CDR3 loop reads CASSLTGHGYTF. The CDR3 nucleotides are TGTGCCAGCAGTTTGACAGGACATGGCTACACCTTC. This chain uses TRBV25-1 with TRBJ1-2; maybe TRBD1 (6 bases). The germline CDR1 and CDR2 sequences are MGHDK and SYGVNS. With 5 bases removed from V and 6 bases from J, the gap between germline ends came to 10 bases. The length of the CDR3 is 12 residues.

J is TRBJ2-7 and V is TRBV10-3, with D unclear. The V end lost 4 bases, the J end lost 5 bases, and 12 bases lay between the germline ends. CDR1 and CDR2 (germline): ENHRY, SYGVKD. CDR3 size: 13 residues. The CDR3 protein is CAISGPSSNEQYF. CDR3 bases: TGTGCCATCAGTGGGCCGTCCTCAAACGAGCAGTACTTC.

The chain carries TRBV7-3 and TRBJ2-1, with unresolved D. The ends were cut back, 3 bases at V and 0 bases at J, with 12 bases in the middle. CDR1 and CDR2 from the germline V gene are SGHTA and FQGTGA. The CDR3 totals 16 residues. The CDR3 here is CASSFLFLSSYNEQFF. The CDR3 DNA follows: TGTGCCAGCAGCTTCCTTTTCCTGAGCTCCTACAATGAGCAGTTCTTC.

The V call is TRBV6-5, the J call TRBJ1-4, with D perhaps TRBD1 (6 bases). Trimming shortened V by 4 bases and J by 4 bases, and 16 bases separated the two germline ends. This CDR3 has 16 amino acids. CDR1 and CDR2 from the germline V gene are MNHEY and SVGAGI. For the CDR3, the DNA is TGTGCCAGCAGTTCGAGCGCGGGGGCGGTTAATGAAAAACTGTTTTTT. This gives the protein CASSSSAGAVNEKLFF.

The genes are TRBV18 and TRBJ1-3; tentatively, D is TRBD1 (5 bases). The CDR3 contains 15 residues. The V and J ends lost 6 bases and 0 bases respectively, with 12 bases between them. Germline V lookup: CDR1 KGHSH, CDR2 LQKENI. The CDR3 is CASSPPGGSGNTIYF. The CDR3 coding sequence is TGTGCCAGCTCCCCCCCGGGGGGCTCTGGAAACACCATATATTTT.

The chain couples TRBV6-4 to TRBJ2-3; TRBD1 might be the D (5 bases). CDR1 MRHNA and CDR2 SNTAGT come from the germline V gene. V dropped 0 bases and J dropped 2 bases, with 18 bases sitting between them. CDR3 length: 18 amino acids. CDR3 coding DNA: TGTGCCAGCAGTGACTCGATACTTACAGGTGGGAACACAGATACGCAGTATTTT. Protein: CASSDSILTGGNTDTQYF.

The V call is TRBV28, the J call TRBJ1-2; TRBD1 might be the D (6 bases). V was pared by 11 bases and J by 5 bases, with 15 bases between. Per the germline V gene, CDR1 is MDHEN and CDR2 is SYDVKM. The CDR3 contains 12 residues. The CDR3 DNA follows: TGTGCCGCTGGACAGCTTTCATATGGCTACACCTTC. Translation gives CAAGQLSYGYTF.

A word on this clone: A junction boundary mismatches the germline segment, possibly from a read error. The J gene is TRBJ2-1, the V gene TRBV10-1; the match to TRBD2 covers 9 bases. Germline V lookup: CDR1 WNHNN, CDR2 SYGVQD (reference sequence). This CDR3 region has 16 residues. For the CDR3, the DNA is TGCGCCAGCAGCGAGTACATTAGCGGGAGTTGGAATGAGCAGTTCTTC. This encodes CASSEYISGSWNEQFF.

This clone occurred once. Possible read error: a much larger clone is one base away. Other DNA sequences of this sample code for an identical CDR3. V gene TRBV7-6 combines with J gene TRBJ1-1, with D uncertain. CDR1 is SGHVS and CDR2 is FNYEAQ in the germline V gene. This CDR3 region has 13 residues. CDR3 nucleotide sequence: TGTGCCAGCAGCTTAGCACATAACACCGAAGCTTTCTTT. It is translated as CASSLAHNTEAFF.

The chain links TRBV5-8 to TRBJ1-2; D is undetermined. The germline V gene has CDR1 SGHTS and CDR2 YDEGEE. Deletions cut 0 bases from V and 5 bases from J, with 14 bases between. The CDR3 is 15 amino acids. The CDR3 coding sequence is TGTGCCAGCAGCTTGGGTACGGAGGCCGGTTATGGCTACACCTTC. Protein sequence: CASSLGTEAGYGYTF. The full variable domain, completed using reference TRBV5-8 and TRBJ1-2, is EAGVTQSPTHLIKTRGQQATLRCSPISGHTSVYWYQQALGLGLQFLLWYDEGEERNRGNFPPRFSGRQFPNYSSELNVNALELEDSALYLCASSLGTEAGYGYTFGSGTRLTVV.

This chain joins TRBV5-1 and TRBJ2-3; 9 bases fit TRBD1. CDR3 length: 15 residues. CDR1 and CDR2 (germline): SGHRS, YFSETQ. Trimming cost V 7 bases and J 3 bases; bases outside gene matches: 9. The CDR3 DNA is TGCGCCAGCTCGCGGCGGGACAGGGAGACAGATACGCAGTATTTT. Translated, it gives CASSRRDRETDTQYF.

V gene TRBV5-6 combines with J gene TRBJ1-1, with D possibly TRBD1 on 5 matching bases. The V end was cut by 2 bases, the J end by 4 bases, with 12 bases between. CDR1 and CDR2 (germline): SGHDT, YYEEEE. There are 14 residues in the CDR3. CDR3: CASSFGGGPTEAFF. The DNA for the CDR3 is TGTGCCAGCAGCTTCGGGGGGGGTCCCACTGAAGCTTTCTTT.

The gene calls are TRBV18 and TRBJ1-3; 10 bases map to TRBD1. After removal of 1 base from V and 6 bases from J, the junction contained 6 bases not matched to a gene. This CDR3 comprises 16 residues. Germline V gene lookup returns CDR1 KGHSH and CDR2 LQKENI. The CDR3 loop reads CASSPQLTGGENTIYF. The CDR3 coding sequence is TGTGCCAGCTCACCACAGTTGACAGGGGGCGAAAACACCATATATTTT.